A single sample is the source of the 4 T cell receptor beta chains below, sequenced in a study of cytomegalovirus exposure and HLA in healthy donors. A multiplex PCR was run with 60 Vbeta primers and 13 Jbeta primers. TCRdb's table, derived via immunoSEQ multiplex PCR, lists solely in-frame clones and lacks some. This table holds roughly 150,000 clones, roughly four fifths found once. The sequencing sample was made of PBMCs. All receptors come from a man aged 18 to 30 in good health and CMV-seronegative.

As for this clone: The identical CDR3 is also encoded by other nucleotide sequences in the sample. J is TRBJ1-5 and V is TRBV27; no firm D call. Germline lookup yields CDR1 MNHEY and CDR2 SMNVEV (reference sequence). V was clipped by 3 bases and J by 0 bases, with 3 bases between them. The CDR3 contains 13 residues. The CDR3 sequence is CASSFYSNQPQHF. The CDR3 DNA follows: TGTGCCAGCAGTTTCTATAGCAATCAGCCCCAGCATTTT.

This chain uses TRBV29-1 with TRBJ2-3; D is perhaps TRBD2 (5 bases). CDR3 length: 13 amino acids. V shed 7 bases and J shed 6 bases, with 17 bases lying between them. Germline-derived CDR1 and CDR2 are SQVTM and ANQGSEA. CDR3 loop: CSAAAAKRDTQYF. CDR3 nucleotide sequence: TGCAGCGCAGCGGCCGCCAAAAGGGATACGCAGTATTTT.

There are a few counts of this clone. The chain combines TRBV5-1 with TRBJ2-2, with 8 positions matching TRBD2. V was clipped by 0 bases and J by 3 bases; unmatched bases: 7. CDR1 is SGHRS and CDR2 is YFSETQ in the germline V gene. The CDR3 length is 17 residues. The CDR3 DNA follows: TGCGCCAGCAGCTTGGGGGTTAGCGGGACTTACACCGGGGAGCTGTTTTTT. Its protein is CASSLGVSGTYTGELFF.

To note about this clone: Relative to the germline gene, one junction end is altered; a read error may explain this. The chain links TRBV7-9 to TRBJ2-7; D is ambiguous. The germline gives CDR1 SEHNR, CDR2 FQNEAQ (reference sequence). CDR3 length equals 13 residues. CDR3 protein: CSSSLESSYEQYF. In nucleotides, the CDR3 is TGTTCCAGCAGCTTAGAGAGCTCCTACGAGCAGTACTTC. The whole variable domain, filled in from reference TRBV7-9 and TRBJ2-7, reads DTGVSQNPRHKITKRGQNVTFRCDPISEHNRLYWYRQTLGQGPEFLTYFQNEAQLEKSRLLSDRFSAERPKGSFSTLEIQRTEQGDSAMYLCSSSLESSYEQYFGPGTRLTVT.